Following are 2 T cell receptor beta chains from one sample sequenced in a study of cytomegalovirus exposure and HLA in healthy donors. It was with 60 Vbeta and 13 Jbeta primers that the PCR ran. Sequencing used immunoSEQ multiplex PCR; TCRdb keeps in-frame clones, though not all of them. The sample has 170,000 or so clones; roughly 90% are singletons. Sequencing used PBMCs. The receptors stem from a woman aged 18 to 35 in good health and CMV-seronegative.

V usage is TRBV15 and J usage is TRBJ1-3; 9 bases line up with TRBD1. The junction had 7 bases not matched to a gene; V was cut back by 1 base and J by 3 bases. CDR1 and CDR2 (germline): LNHNV, YYDKDF (reference sequence). The CDR3 length is 17 residues. The CDR3 coding sequence is TGTGCCACCAGCAGAGGGAGGGGACAGGGAGGTGGAAACACCATATATTTT. It is translated as CATSRGRGQGGGNTIYF.

For this clone: At one of its ends the junction is not consistent with the germline gene, which may arise from a read error. This chain uses TRBV7-9 with TRBJ2-3, with 13 bases matching TRBD2. Per the germline V gene, CDR1 is SEHNR and CDR2 is FQNEAQ (reference sequence). There are 18 residues in the CDR3. The CDR3 region has the DNA TGTTCCAGCACCCTAAGGGGGACTAGCGGGATTAGCACAGATACGCAGTATTTT. This codes for CSSTLRGTSGISTDTQYF.